This T cell receptor beta chain appears in the sequencing data of a study of T cells in Graves' hyperthyroidism and ophthalmopathy. The wider study: Peripheral blood samples were taken at initial diagnosis, prior to any treatment. Overall study results and limits: Ophthalmopathy cases were set apart from stable hyperthyroidism by a 13 V-J model.

Ten or more counts support this clonotype. The antigen is unknown. The CDR3 loop spans 15 amino acids. V was pared by 0 bases and J by 1 base, with 10 bases between. CDR1 and CDR2 (germline): KGHSH, LQKENI. Amplification yielded TCR beta CDR3 regions, with RNA transcripts as the source. The TCR CDR3 first-round RT-PCR relied on the HTBI primer set. A single record per CDR3 protein comes from TCRdb applying MiXCR to the multiplex PCR reads. Among 450,000 to 650,000 distinct CDR3 sequences listed, 14% were seen once. The rearrangement joins TRBV18 to TRBJ2-7; D is undetermined. The sample was blood. The receptor was derived from a woman under 30 with Graves' ophthalmopathy. In DNA, the CDR3 is TGTGCCAGCTCACCACCGAGGACCGATTCCTACGAGCAGTACTTC. It yields the protein CASSPPRTDSYEQYF.